A selection of T cell receptor beta chains follows, all from one sample in a study of T-cell memory formation after mild COVID-19. TCRdb independently ran MiXCR on the 5' RACE reads; one entry per CDR3 protein. The sample lists about 250,000 distinct CDR3 sequences; over 15% were seen once. The sample consisted of PBMCs or a T cell subset sorted from them (not recorded which). Receptor source: an adult woman who had mild COVID-19 (a few samples of this study predate the infection). Cell type and time point are not known. Both conserved end residues are part of each CDR3. Fields, in order: D gene, clone size, V gene, J gene, CDR3 DNA, CDR3 protein. D genes are given only for firm matches. Not every row has a clone size; where given, it reads once, few, many or a size class.

D gene: TRBD1; clone size: -; V gene: TRBV6-1; J gene: TRBJ1-1; CDR3 DNA: TGTGCCAGCAGTGAAGACAGGGGTATGGGCCCGGCAAGGCGGGCTTTCTTT; CDR3 protein: CASSEDRGMGPARRAFF
D gene: TRBD1; clone size: few; V gene: TRBV5-1; J gene: TRBJ2-7; CDR3 DNA: TGCGCCAGCAGCCCGGACAGGGGGGGGTCCTACGAGCAGTACTTC; CDR3 protein: CASSPDRGGSYEQYF
D gene: -; clone size: few; V gene: TRBV10-3; J gene: TRBJ1-5; CDR3 DNA: TGTGCCATGTCCCTTAAGGGAGGTCAGCCCCAGCATTTT; CDR3 protein: CAMSLKGGQPQHF
D gene: -; clone size: few; V gene: TRBV9; J gene: TRBJ2-7; CDR3 DNA: TGTGCCAGCAGCGTAGGGGGGGATAGCTTTCACGAGCAGTACTTC; CDR3 protein: CASSVGGDSFHEQYF
D gene: TRBD2; clone size: -; V gene: TRBV3-1; J gene: TRBJ2-7; CDR3 DNA: TGTGCCAGCAGCCTTCTAGCGGGATCCGGCGAGCAGTACTTC; CDR3 protein: CASSLLAGSGEQYF
D gene: -; clone size: -; V gene: TRBV7-2; J gene: TRBJ1-5; CDR3 DNA: TGTGCCAGCAGCCTAGGGGGGCTCCGGAACAATCAGCCCCAGCATTTT; CDR3 protein: CASSLGGLRNNQPQHF
D gene: -; clone size: few; V gene: TRBV29-1; J gene: TRBJ2-5; CDR3 DNA: TGCAGCGTTGAACATCTACAAGAGACCCAGTACTTC; CDR3 protein: CSVEHLQETQYF
D gene: -; clone size: -; V gene: TRBV4-3; J gene: TRBJ2-5; CDR3 DNA: TGCGCCAGCAGCCAAGGGCTAGGCCGCGAGAAAGAGACCCAGTACTTC; CDR3 protein: CASSQGLGREKETQYF
D gene: -; clone size: few; V gene: TRBV20-1; J gene: TRBJ2-7; CDR3 DNA: TGCAGTGCTTCACGGGACTCGAGCTACGAGCAGTACTTC; CDR3 protein: CSASRDSSYEQYF
D gene: -; clone size: few; V gene: TRBV3-1; J gene: TRBJ2-7; CDR3 DNA: TGTGCCAGCACCCTTCTAGGGGGAAACGAGCAGTACTTC; CDR3 protein: CASTLLGGNEQYF
D gene: -; clone size: few; V gene: TRBV3-1; J gene: TRBJ2-2; CDR3 DNA: TGTGCCACGTCGGGGATTTCCGGGGAGCTGTTTTTT; CDR3 protein: CATSGISGELFF
D gene: -; clone size: few; V gene: TRBV7-2; J gene: TRBJ2-2; CDR3 DNA: TGTGCCAGCAGCCCTGGCTTGGCGAACACCGGGGAGCTGTTTTTT; CDR3 protein: CASSPGLANTGELFF